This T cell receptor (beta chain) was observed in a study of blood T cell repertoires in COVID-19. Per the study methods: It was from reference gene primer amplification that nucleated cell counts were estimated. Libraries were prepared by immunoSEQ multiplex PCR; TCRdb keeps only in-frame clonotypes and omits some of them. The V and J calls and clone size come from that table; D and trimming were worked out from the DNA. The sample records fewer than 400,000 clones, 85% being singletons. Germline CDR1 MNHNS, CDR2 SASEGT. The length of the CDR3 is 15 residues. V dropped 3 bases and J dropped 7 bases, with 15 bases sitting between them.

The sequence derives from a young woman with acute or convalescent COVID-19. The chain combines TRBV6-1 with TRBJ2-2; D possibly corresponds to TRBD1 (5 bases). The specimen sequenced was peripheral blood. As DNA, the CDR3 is TGTGCCAGCAGTGACCACGACAGAGTCAGCGGGGAGCTGTTTTTT. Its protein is CASSDHDRVSGELFF.